The rows below give T cell receptor beta chains drawn from one sample of a study of T cell changes during pregnancy in multiple sclerosis. This table comes from immunoSEQ multiplex PCR, and its TCRdb copy is limited to in-frame clones, with some not included. The sample has 35,000 to 45,000 clones; over 75% are singletons. Sequenced material: CD4+ T cells from peripheral blood mononuclear cells, taken in the third trimester of pregnancy. These receptors all come from a female donor with multiple sclerosis, enrolled in a pregnancy study. Each CDR3 is given with its conserved first and last residue. A D gene is named only where the DNA matches it firmly. Size values are once, few and many counts, or a class for expanded clones, and some rows have none.

TRBD1,.,TRBJ2-5,TRBV15,TGTGCCACCAGCGTCTTCGGGACAGGGTTGGGCGAGACCCAGTACTTC,CATSVFGTGLGETQYF
.,.,TRBJ2-5,TRBV7-6,TGTGCCAGCAGCCCGCGTACGGTCGGGCAAGAGACCCAGTACTTC,CASSPRTVGQETQYF
.,few,TRBJ1-2,TRBV6-6,TGTGCCAGCAGTTACCAACAGGCGGGGGGCTACACCTTC,CASSYQQAGGYTF
.,.,TRBJ2-7,TRBV5-1,TGCGCCAGCAGCTTCGCGTTTACCTCCTACGAGCAGTACTTC,CASSFAFTSYEQYF
.,.,TRBJ2-1,TRBV7-2,TGTGCCAGCAGCTTAGCCCCATACCGGCGGCGTGGGTACAATGAGCAGTTCTTC,CASSLAPYRRRGYNEQFF
TRBD1,.,TRBJ1-2,TRBV6-6,TGTGCCAGCAGACGTACAGGGGAAGGATATGGCTACACCTTC,CASRRTGEGYGYTF
.,.,TRBJ2-1,TRBV27,TGTGCCAGCAGTTCCCCCCCCGGGGGAGCAGATGAGCAGTTCTTC,CASSSPPGGADEQFF
TRBD2,.,TRBJ2-5,TRBV7-2,TGTGCCAGCAGCGCAAGGACTAGCGGGAGGTGGATCGGAGAGACCCAGTACTTC,CASSARTSGRWIGETQYF
TRBD1,.,TRBJ2-5,TRBV28,TGTGCCAGCAGTTTCGCCTGGACAGGGCAAGAGACCCAGTACTTC,CASSFAWTGQETQYF
TRBD2,.,TRBJ2-7,TRBV6-1,TGTGCCAGCAGTGAAACAGCGGGAGACTACGAGCAGTACTTC,CASSETAGDYEQYF
.,.,TRBJ1-2,TRBV28,TGTGCCAGCATCACGGGAGGGGCGTCTCGTGGCTACACCTTC,CASITGGASRGYTF
.,.,TRBJ2-1,TRBV5-1,TGCGCCAGCAGCTTCGGGAACTCCTACAATGAGCAGTTCTTC,CASSFGNSYNEQFF
TRBD2,.,TRBJ2-5,TRBV7-6,TGTGCCAGCAGCTTGTGGAGCGGGAGGGGCGGAGAGACCCAGTACTTC,CASSLWSGRGGETQYF
TRBD1,.,TRBJ1-1,TRBV30,TGTGCCTGGAGTCAGTCGGGACAGGGGGTTGAAGCTTTCTTT,CAWSQSGQGVEAFF
.,.,TRBJ2-5,TRBV27,TGTGCCAGCAGAGGAGGCTTTTGGAGGCAAGAGACCCAGTACTTC,CASRGGFWRQETQYF
TRBD1,.,TRBJ1-1,TRBV12-5,TGTGCTAGTGGTCAGGTCCTCGTGGGACAGCCCACTGAAGCTTTCTTT,CASGQVLVGQPTEAFF
TRBD2,.,TRBJ2-7,TRBV5-1,TGCGCCAGCAGCTGGAACCCCGGGACTAGCGGACACAACGAGCAGTACTTC,CASSWNPGTSGHNEQYF
TRBD1,.,TRBJ2-3,TRBV7-8,TGTGCCAGCAGCCCCGACAGGGCCGTAGATACGCAGTATTTT,CASSPDRAVDTQYF
.,.,TRBJ1-2,TRBV13,TGTGCCAGCAGCTTGGGTGGGTGGGCAGGGTTGAACTATGGCTACACCTTC,CASSLGGWAGLNYGYTF
.,.,TRBJ2-5,TRBV28,TGTGCCAGCAGCAGGACAGTCGAGACCCAGTACTTC,CASSRTVETQYF
TRBD1,.,TRBJ1-2,TRBV19,TGTGCCAGTAGCCCCCGGGACAGGGGTTGGGGCTACACCTTC,CASSPRDRGWGYTF
TRBD2,.,TRBJ2-7,TRBV6-1,TGTGCCAGCAGTCTGACTAGCGGCACTACGGGGGAGCAGTACTTC,CASSLTSGTTGEQYF
TRBD1,.,TRBJ2-7,TRBV12-5,TGTGCTAGTGGTTTGGTACTTGGCTCCGGACAGGTAAGCTACGAGCAGTACTTC,CASGLVLGSGQVSYEQYF
TRBD2,.,TRBJ2-3,TRBV7-2,TGTGCCAGCAGGACTATGAGAGCGGGAGGCACAGATACGCAGTATTTT,CASRTMRAGGTDTQYF
.,.,TRBJ2-3,TRBV5-1,TGCGCCAGCAGCTTGGCCCAAGATACGCAGTATTTT,CASSLAQDTQYF